This paragraph covers one T cell receptor beta chain sequence. Sequenced by immunoSEQ multiplex PCR; TCRdb stores in-frame clones only, minus some. The sample lists about 94,000 clones; just over 90% were seen once. These data come from a study of control samples from healthy donors and cancer patients. Germline values: CDR1 MNHEY, CDR2 SMNVEV (reference sequence). This CDR3 is 14 amino acids long. Unmatched junction bases numbered 10, after V lost 9 bases and J lost 3 bases. This receptor was obtained from a woman under 30 in good health. The J gene is TRBJ2-7, the V gene TRBV27, with 8 bases lining up with TRBD2. Material: blood. CDR3 nucleotide sequence: TGTGCCAGTGGTACTAGCGGAGGTCTCTACGAGCAGTACTTC. Its translation: CASGTSGGLYEQYF.